This T cell receptor (beta chain) stems from a study of tumor T cells in aggressive B-cell lymphoma. V shed 7 bases and J shed 7 bases, with 16 bases lying between them. Germline lookup yields CDR1 SGHTA and CDR2 FQGNSA. The CDR3 is made up of 14 amino acids. Using immunoSEQ multiplex PCR, the repertoire was profiled, and TCRdb retains in-frame clones only, with some absent. The table lists roughly 11,000 clones, approximately 91% of them singletons. The sample was tumor tissue. This sequence was found in an adult with diffuse large B cell lymphoma. V gene TRBV7-2 combines with J gene TRBJ1-4, with D possibly TRBD1 on 5 matching bases. The CDR3 DNA is TGTGCCAGCACCCTGAAGGGGCGCGGTGAAAAACTGTTTTTT. Protein product: CASTLKGRGEKLFF.